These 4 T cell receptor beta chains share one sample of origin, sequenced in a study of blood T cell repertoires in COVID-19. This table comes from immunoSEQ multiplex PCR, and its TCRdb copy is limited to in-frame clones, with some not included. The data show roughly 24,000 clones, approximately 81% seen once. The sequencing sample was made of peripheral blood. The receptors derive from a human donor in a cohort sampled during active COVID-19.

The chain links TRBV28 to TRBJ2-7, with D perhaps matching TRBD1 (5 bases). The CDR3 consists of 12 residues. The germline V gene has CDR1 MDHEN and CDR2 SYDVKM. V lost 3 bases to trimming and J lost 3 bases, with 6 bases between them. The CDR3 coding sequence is TGTGCCAGCAGTTTCGACAGCTACGAGCAGTACTTC. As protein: CASSFDSYEQYF.

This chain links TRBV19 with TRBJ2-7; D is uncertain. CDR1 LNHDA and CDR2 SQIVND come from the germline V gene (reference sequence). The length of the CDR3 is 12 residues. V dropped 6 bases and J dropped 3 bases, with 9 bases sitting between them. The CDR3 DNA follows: TGTGCCAGTAGCGCAACGAGCTACGAGCAGTACTTC. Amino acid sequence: CASSATSYEQYF.

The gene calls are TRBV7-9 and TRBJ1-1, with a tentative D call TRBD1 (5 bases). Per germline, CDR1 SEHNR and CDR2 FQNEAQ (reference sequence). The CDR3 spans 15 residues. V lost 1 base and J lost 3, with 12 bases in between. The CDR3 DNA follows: TGTGCCAGCAGCTTAGTTGGGGGAGGCGACACTGAAGCTTTCTTT. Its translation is CASSLVGGGDTEAFF. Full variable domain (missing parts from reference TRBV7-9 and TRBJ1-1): DTGVSQNPRHKITKRGQNVTFRCDPISEHNRLYWYRQTLGQGPEFLTYFQNEAQLEKSRLLSDRFSAERPKGSFSTLEIQRTEQGDSAMYLCASSLVGGGDTEAFFGQGTRLTVV.

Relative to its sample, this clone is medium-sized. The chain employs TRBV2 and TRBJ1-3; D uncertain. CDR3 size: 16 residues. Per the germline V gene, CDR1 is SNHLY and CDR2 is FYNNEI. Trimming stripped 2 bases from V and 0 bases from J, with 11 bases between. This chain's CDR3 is CASSENGVFSGNTIYF. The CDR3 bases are TGTGCCAGCAGTGAAAACGGTGTTTTCTCTGGAAACACCATATATTTT.